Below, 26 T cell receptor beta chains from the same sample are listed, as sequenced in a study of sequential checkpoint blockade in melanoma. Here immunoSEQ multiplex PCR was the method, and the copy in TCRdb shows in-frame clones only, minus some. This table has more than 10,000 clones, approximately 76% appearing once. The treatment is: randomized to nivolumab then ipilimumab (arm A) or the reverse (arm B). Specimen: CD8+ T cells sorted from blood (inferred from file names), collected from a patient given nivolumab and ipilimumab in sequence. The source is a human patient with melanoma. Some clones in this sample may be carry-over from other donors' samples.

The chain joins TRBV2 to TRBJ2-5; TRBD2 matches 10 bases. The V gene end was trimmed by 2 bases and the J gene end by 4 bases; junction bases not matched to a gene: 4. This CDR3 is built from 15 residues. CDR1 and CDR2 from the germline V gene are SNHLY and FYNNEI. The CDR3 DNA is TGTGCCAGCAGTGAAACTAGCGGGGCCCGAGAGACCCAGTACTTC. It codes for CASSETSGARETQYF. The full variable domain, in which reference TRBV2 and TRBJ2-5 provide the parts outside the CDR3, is EPEVTQTPSHQVTQMGQEVILRCVPISNHLYFYWYRQILGQKVEFLVSFYNNEISEKSEIFDDQFSVERPDGSNFTLKIRSTKLEDSAMYFCASSETSGARETQYFGPGTRLLVL.

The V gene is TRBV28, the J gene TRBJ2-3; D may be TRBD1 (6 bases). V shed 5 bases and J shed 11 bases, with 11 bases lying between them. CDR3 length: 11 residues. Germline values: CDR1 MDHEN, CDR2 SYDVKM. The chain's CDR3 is CASSMGDMQYF. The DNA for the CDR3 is TGTGCCAGCAGTATGGGGGACATGCAGTATTTT.

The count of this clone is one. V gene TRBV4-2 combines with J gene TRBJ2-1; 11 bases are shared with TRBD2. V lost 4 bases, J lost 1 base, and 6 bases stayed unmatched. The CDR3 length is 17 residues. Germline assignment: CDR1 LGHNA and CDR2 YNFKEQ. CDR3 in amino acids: CASSRQLAGDSYNEQFF. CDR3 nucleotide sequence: TGTGCCAGCAGCCGACAACTAGCGGGGGATTCCTACAATGAGCAGTTCTTC.

The chain's CDR3 is CASSSRTGSNIQYF. CDR3 sequence (DNA): TGTGCCAGCAGCTCCCGGACTGGTTCGAACATTCAGTACTTC. J is TRBJ2-4 and V is TRBV13; D perhaps matches TRBD2 (5 bases). V was cut by 4 bases and J by 7 bases, with 14 bases left in between. The CDR3 consists of 14 residues. Germline V lookup: CDR1 PRHDT, CDR2 FYEKMQ (reference sequence).

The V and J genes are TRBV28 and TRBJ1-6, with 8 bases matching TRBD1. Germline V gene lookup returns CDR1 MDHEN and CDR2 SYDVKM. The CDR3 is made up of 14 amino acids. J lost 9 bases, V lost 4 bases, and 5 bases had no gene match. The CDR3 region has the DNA TGTGCCAGCAGTTACGGACAGGGAATTTCACCCCTCCACTTT. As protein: CASSYGQGISPLHF.

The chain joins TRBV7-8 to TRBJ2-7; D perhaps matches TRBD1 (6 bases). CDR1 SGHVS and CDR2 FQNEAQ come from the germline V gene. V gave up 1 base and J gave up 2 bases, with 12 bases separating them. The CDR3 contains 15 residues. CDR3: CASSLEPGDTYEQYF. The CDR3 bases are TGTGCCAGCAGCTTAGAACCCGGGGACACCTACGAGCAGTACTTC.

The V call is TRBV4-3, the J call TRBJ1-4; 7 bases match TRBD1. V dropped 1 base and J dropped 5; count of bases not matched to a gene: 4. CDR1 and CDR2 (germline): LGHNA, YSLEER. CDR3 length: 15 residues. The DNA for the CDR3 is TGCGCCAGCAGCCAAGGGGGCAGGGGGAATGAAAAACTGTTTTTT. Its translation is CASSQGGRGNEKLFF.

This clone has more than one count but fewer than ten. The CDR3 loop reads CASVRGGNQPQHF. The CDR3 DNA is TGTGCCAGTGTCAGGGGAGGCAATCAGCCCCAGCATTTT. The rearrangement uses TRBV19 and TRBJ1-5; TRBD1 might be the D (6 bases). CDR1 is LNHDA and CDR2 is SQIVND in the germline V gene (reference sequence). Trimming removed 8 bases from V and 2 bases from J, with 10 bases in between. The CDR3 is made up of 13 amino acids.

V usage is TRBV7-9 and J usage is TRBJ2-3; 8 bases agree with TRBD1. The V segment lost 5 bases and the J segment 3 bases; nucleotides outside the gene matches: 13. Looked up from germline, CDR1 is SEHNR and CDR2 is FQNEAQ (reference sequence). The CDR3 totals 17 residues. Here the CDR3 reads CASSPERTGRMTDTQYF. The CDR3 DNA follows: TGTGCCAGCAGCCCTGAGCGGACAGGGAGAATGACAGATACGCAGTATTTT.

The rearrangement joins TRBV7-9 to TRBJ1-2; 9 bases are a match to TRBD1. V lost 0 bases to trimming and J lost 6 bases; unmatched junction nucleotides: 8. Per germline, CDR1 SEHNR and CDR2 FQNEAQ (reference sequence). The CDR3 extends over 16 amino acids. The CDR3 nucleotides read TGTGCCAGCAGCTTAGCCTACCGGGACAGGGAGGATGGCTACACCTTC. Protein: CASSLAYRDREDGYTF. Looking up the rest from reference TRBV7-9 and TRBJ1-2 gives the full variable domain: DTGVSQNPRHKITKRGQNVTFRCDPISEHNRLYWYRQTLGQGPEFLTYFQNEAQLEKSRLLSDRFSAERPKGSFSTLEIQRTEQGDSAMYLCASSLAYRDREDGYTFGSGTRLTVV.

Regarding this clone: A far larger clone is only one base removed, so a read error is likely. CDR3 region: CTSSQRYGGRTGNTIYF. CDR3 DNA: TGCACCAGCAGCCAACGGTACGGAGGCAGGACTGGAAACACCATATATTTT. J is TRBJ1-3 and V is TRBV1. TRBV1 is described as a pseudogene. This CDR3 has 17 amino acids.

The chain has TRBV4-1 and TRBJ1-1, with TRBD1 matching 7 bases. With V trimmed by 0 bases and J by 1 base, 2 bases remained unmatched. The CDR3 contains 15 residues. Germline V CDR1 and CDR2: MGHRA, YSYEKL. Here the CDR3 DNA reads TGCGCCAGCAGCCAAGATCCAGGGGGGAACACTGAAGCTTTCTTT. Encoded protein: CASSQDPGGNTEAFF.

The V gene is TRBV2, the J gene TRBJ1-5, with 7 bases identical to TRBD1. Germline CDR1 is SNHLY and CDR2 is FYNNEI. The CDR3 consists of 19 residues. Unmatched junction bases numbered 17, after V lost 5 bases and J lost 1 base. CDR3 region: CASSPLTGKVKWSNQPQHF. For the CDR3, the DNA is TGTGCCAGCAGTCCCCTGACAGGGAAGGTGAAATGGAGCAATCAGCCCCAGCATTTT. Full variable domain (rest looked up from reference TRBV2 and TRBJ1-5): EPEVTQTPSHQVTQMGQEVILRCVPISNHLYFYWYRQILGQKVEFLVSFYNNEISEKSEIFDDQFSVERPDGSNFTLKIRSTKLEDSAMYFCASSPLTGKVKWSNQPQHFGDGTRLSIL.

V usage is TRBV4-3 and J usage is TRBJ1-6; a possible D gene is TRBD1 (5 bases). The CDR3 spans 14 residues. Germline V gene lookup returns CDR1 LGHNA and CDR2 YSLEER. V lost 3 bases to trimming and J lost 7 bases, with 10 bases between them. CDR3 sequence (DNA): TGCGCCAGCAGCCAGCTAGACAGAAATTCACCCCTCCACTTT. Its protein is CASSQLDRNSPLHF.

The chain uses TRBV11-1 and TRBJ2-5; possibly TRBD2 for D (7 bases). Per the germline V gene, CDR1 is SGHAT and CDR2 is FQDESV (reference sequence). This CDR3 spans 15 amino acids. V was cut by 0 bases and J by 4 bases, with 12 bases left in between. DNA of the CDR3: TGTGCCAGCAGCTTAGCGGGGGGGGCCGGAGAGACCCAGTACTTC. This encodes CASSLAGGAGETQYF.

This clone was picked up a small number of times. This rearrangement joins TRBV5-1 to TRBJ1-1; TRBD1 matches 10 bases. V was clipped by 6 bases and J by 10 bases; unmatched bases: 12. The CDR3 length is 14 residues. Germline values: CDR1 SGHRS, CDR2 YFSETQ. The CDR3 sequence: CASTWLGTGELAFF. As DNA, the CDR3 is TGCGCCAGCACTTGGTTAGGGACAGGGGAGTTAGCTTTCTTT. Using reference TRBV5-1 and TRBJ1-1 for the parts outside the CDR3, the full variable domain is KAGVTQTPRYLIKTRGQQVTLSCSPISGHRSVSWYQQTPGQGLQFLFEYFSETQRNKGNFPGRFSGRQFSNSRSEMNVSTLELGDSALYLCASTWLGTGELAFFGQGTRLTVV.

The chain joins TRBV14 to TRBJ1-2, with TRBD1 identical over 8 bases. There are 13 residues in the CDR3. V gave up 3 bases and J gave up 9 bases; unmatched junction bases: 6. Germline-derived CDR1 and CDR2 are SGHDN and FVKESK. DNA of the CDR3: TGTGCCAGCAGCCAGGGGACAGGTTGGCGCTACACCTTC. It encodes CASSQGTGWRYTF.

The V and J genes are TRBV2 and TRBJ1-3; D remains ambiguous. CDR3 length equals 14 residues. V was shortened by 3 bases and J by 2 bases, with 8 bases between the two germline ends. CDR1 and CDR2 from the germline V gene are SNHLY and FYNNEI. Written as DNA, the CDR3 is TGTGCCAGCAGTGACGGGTATGCTGGAAACACCATATATTTT. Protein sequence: CASSDGYAGNTIYF.

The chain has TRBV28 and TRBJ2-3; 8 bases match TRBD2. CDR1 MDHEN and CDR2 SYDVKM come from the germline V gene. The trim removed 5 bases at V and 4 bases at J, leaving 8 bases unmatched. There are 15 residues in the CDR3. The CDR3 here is CASSTGGARSDTQYF. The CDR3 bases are TGTGCCAGCAGTACCGGGGGGGCAAGATCAGATACGCAGTATTTT.

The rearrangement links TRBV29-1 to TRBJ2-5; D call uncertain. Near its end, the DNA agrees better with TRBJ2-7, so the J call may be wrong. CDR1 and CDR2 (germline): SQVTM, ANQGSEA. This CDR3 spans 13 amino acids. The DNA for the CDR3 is TGCAGCGTTGAAGATCGCGGCAGCTACGAGCAGTACTTC. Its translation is CSVEDRGSYEQYF.

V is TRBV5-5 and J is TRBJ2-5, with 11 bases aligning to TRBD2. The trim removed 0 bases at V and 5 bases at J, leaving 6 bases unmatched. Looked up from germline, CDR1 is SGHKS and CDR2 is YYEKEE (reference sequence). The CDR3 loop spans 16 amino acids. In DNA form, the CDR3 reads TGTGCCAGCAGCTTGGAGCTAGCGGGGGGCAGGGAGACCCAGTACTTC. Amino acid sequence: CASSLELAGGRETQYF.

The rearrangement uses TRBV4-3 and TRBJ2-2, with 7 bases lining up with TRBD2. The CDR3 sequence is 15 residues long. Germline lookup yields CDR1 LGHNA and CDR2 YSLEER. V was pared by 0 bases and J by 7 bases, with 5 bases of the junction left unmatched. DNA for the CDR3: TGCGCCAGCAGCCAAGATACGGGGGGAATCGGGGAGCTGTTTTTT. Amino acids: CASSQDTGGIGELFF.

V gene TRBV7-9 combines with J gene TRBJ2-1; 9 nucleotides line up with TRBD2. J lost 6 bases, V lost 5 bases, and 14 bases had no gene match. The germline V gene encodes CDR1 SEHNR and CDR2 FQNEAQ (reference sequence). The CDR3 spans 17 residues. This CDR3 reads CASSQGIAGVDLNEQFF. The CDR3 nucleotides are TGTGCCAGCAGCCAGGGTATAGCGGGGGTGGACCTCAATGAGCAGTTCTTC.

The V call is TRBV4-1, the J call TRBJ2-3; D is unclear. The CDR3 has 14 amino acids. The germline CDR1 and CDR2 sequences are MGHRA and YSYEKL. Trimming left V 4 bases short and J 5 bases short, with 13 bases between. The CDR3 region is CASSPSFGGDTQYF. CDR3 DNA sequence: TGCGCCAGCAGCCCTTCATTCGGTGGAGATACGCAGTATTTT.

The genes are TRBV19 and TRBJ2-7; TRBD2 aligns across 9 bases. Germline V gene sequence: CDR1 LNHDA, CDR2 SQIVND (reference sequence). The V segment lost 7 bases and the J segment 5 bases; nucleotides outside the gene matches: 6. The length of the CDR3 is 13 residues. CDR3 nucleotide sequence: TGTGCCAGTACGCAGCGGGGGGCTGACGAGCAGTACTTC. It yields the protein CASTQRGADEQYF.

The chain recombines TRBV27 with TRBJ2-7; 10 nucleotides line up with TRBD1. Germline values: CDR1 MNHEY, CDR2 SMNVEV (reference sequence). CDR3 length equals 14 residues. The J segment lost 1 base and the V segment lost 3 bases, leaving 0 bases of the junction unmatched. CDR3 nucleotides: TGTGCCAGCAGTTTGGGACAGGGGTCCTACGAGCAGTACTTC. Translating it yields CASSLGQGSYEQYF.